This T cell receptor (beta chain) was sequenced during a study of metastatic and nonmetastatic thyroid tumors. The wider study: Repertoire comparison spanned blood and tumor or nodule tissue of malignant and benign thyroid patients.

This clone was counted a few times. What it binds is unknown. CDR1 MNHNS and CDR2 SASEGT come from the germline V gene. V lost 7 bases to trimming and J lost 11 bases, with 14 bases between them. CDR3 length: 11 residues. Patients underwent thyroid surgery, and none had received any treatment before it. TCRdb called clones again from the PCR reads with MiXCR. The sample consists of around 23,000 clones, around 28% of them appearing once. General study findings and limits: Malignant tumors reportedly showed significantly higher TCR beta diversity than benign nodules in both blood and tumor.

J is TRBJ1-1 and V is TRBV6-1; D is perhaps TRBD1 (6 bases). The material sequenced was tumor tissue. This receptor was obtained from a female donor with papillary thyroid cancer or a benign thyroid nodule (not recorded which). Some clones in this sample may be carry-over from other donors' samples. Written as DNA, the CDR3 is TGTGCCAGCAAAGATACAGGGAGCGCTTTCTTT. Amino acid sequence: CASKDTGSAFF.